This TCR beta chain is from a study of blood T cells in healthy people across ages. Broader study findings: Unsorted PBMCs ruled out conclusive naive versus antigen-experienced comparison.

In regard to this clonotype: No antigen is known for it.

A J-beta primer mix and a sample-barcoded 5' primer were used in a second PCR of about 6 to 12 cycles. Tags on each cDNA molecule came from a template-switch adaptor with 12 random nucleotides. A single record per CDR3 protein comes from TCRdb applying MiXCR to the 5' RACE reads. The sample holds 750,000 to 950,000 distinct CDR3 sequences; about 55% are singletons and the top ten take around 41%. Donors were systemically healthy Caucasian individuals from Russia aged about 6 to 90 years. V was pared by 2 bases and J by 3 bases, with 14 bases between. Germline V lookup: CDR1 MNHNY, CDR2 SVGAGI (reference sequence). CDR3 length: 15 residues.

The chain carries TRBV6-6 and TRBJ2-7; maybe TRBD1 (6 bases). The sequenced material came from blood. This clonotype was obtained from a man of 80 years or more in good health. CDR3 coding DNA: TGTGCCAGCAGTTACCAGGACAGCCCTATCTACGAGCAGTACTTC. Its protein is CASSYQDSPIYEQYF.